What follows are 14 T cell receptor beta chains derived from one specimen sequenced in a study of blood T cell repertoires in COVID-19. Assay: immunoSEQ multiplex PCR; the TCRdb copy retains only in-frame clones and omits some. The sample consists of over 200,000 clones, 70% to 90% of them appearing once. Sequences were obtained from PBMCs or T cells enriched from blood (not recorded which). All receptors derive from a woman in her fifties or sixties who had recovered from COVID-19.

The CDR3 protein is CGTGRAGNTIYF. The CDR3 nucleotides are TGTGGTACGGGTAGAGCTGGAAACACCATATATTTT. The chain carries TRBV28 and TRBJ1-3; no clear D gene. Germline values: CDR1 MDHEN, CDR2 SYDVKM. This CDR3 contains 12 residues. The entire variable domain, with the rest obtained from reference TRBV28 and TRBJ1-3, is as follows: DVKVTQSSRYLVKRTGEKVFLECVQDMDHENMFWYRQDPGLGLRLIYFSYDVKMKEKGDIPEGYSVSREKKERFSLILESASTNQTSMYLCGTGRAGNTIYFGEGSWLTVV.

V gene TRBV28 combines with J gene TRBJ2-4; 9 nucleotides match TRBD1. The CDR3 length is 17 residues. V trimming: 5 bases; J trimming: 1 base; junction bases outside the gene matches: 9. Germline lookup yields CDR1 MDHEN and CDR2 SYDVKM. The CDR3 loop is CASSPGGTGSAKNIQYF. The CDR3 nucleotides are TGTGCCAGCAGTCCAGGCGGGACAGGGTCGGCCAAAAACATTCAGTACTTC.

The rearrangement links TRBV5-1 to TRBJ1-4, with TRBD1 identical over 7 bases. The CDR3 extends over 16 amino acids. CDR1 is SGHRS, CDR2 YFSETQ, per germline. The ends lost 2 bases at V and 8 bases at J; junction bases unmatched: 12. Here the CDR3 reads CASSLNPTGSGEKLFF. As DNA, the CDR3 is TGCGCCAGCAGCTTAAATCCGACAGGGTCGGGGGAAAAACTGTTTTTT.

This clone occurred a few times. This chain links TRBV14 with TRBJ2-7; perhaps TRBD2 as D (6 bases). In germline, CDR1 is SGHDN, CDR2 FVKESK. CDR3 length equals 15 residues. V gave up 5 bases and J gave up 3 bases, with 17 bases separating them. The CDR3 coding sequence is TGTGCCAGCAGCTTAGGGGTCGGAGGGGTCTACGAGCAGTACTTC. Amino acid sequence: CASSLGVGGVYEQYF.

This chain uses TRBV5-1 with TRBJ1-3, with 7 positions matching TRBD1. The junction had 4 bases not matched to a gene; V was cut back by 2 bases and J by 8 bases. Looked up from germline, CDR1 is SGHRS and CDR2 is YFSETQ. This CDR3 is 13 amino acids long. DNA of the CDR3: TGCGCCAGCAGCTTCCGACAGGGTGACACCATATATTTT. This encodes CASSFRQGDTIYF.

This chain links TRBV28 with TRBJ2-7; tentative D call: TRBD2 (6 bases). The germline V and J ends were trimmed by 6 bases and 4 bases, with 13 bases remaining between them. Germline CDR1 and CDR2: MDHEN and SYDVKM. The CDR3 has 13 amino acids. CDR3 nucleotide sequence: TGTGCCAGCAGGTCCCTAGCGCCATACGAGCAGTACTTC. Translated, it gives CASRSLAPYEQYF.

The V call is TRBV3-1 (or the pseudogene TRBV3-2), the J call TRBJ1-1; weak D call: TRBD1 (5 bases). This CDR3 has 13 residues. Trimming stripped 4 bases from V and 4 bases from J, with 10 bases between. CDR1 is LGHDT, CDR2 YNNKEL, per germline (reference sequence). This CDR3 reads CASSPTTVTEAFF. DNA for the CDR3: TGTGCCAGCAGCCCAACGACAGTCACTGAAGCTTTCTTT.

The rearrangement joins TRBV5-1 to TRBJ2-1, with D uncertain. The ends were cut back, 1 base at V and 9 bases at J, with 8 bases in the middle. The germline CDR1 and CDR2 sequences are SGHRS and YFSETQ. CDR3 length equals 12 residues. Here the CDR3 reads CASSLWAGEQFF. The CDR3 nucleotides are TGCGCCAGCAGCTTGTGGGCCGGTGAGCAGTTCTTC.

J is TRBJ2-7 and V is TRBV27; 10 bases map to TRBD2. Per germline, CDR1 MNHEY and CDR2 SMNVEV (reference sequence). The junction had 3 bases not matched to a gene; V was cut back by 6 bases and J by 4 bases. The CDR3 covers 13 residues. The CDR3, as DNA: TGTGCCAGCAGGCCGGGACTAGCGTACGAGCAGTACTTC. As protein: CASRPGLAYEQYF.

The rearrangement joins TRBV24-1 to TRBJ1-5, with 8 bases identical to TRBD1. Germline V CDR1 and CDR2: KGHDR, SFDVKD. The ends lost 7 bases at V and 1 base at J; junction bases unmatched: 5. This CDR3 comprises 15 residues. CDR3 sequence (DNA): TGTGCCACCAGCGCGGGACAGGTAAGCAATCAGCCCCAGCATTTT. The encoded protein is CATSAGQVSNQPQHF.

The V gene is TRBV25-1, the J gene TRBJ1-2; D gene ambiguous. CDR3 size: 11 residues. V shed 7 bases and J shed 3 bases, with 6 bases lying between them. CDR1 is MGHDK, CDR2 SYGVNS, per germline. In DNA, the CDR3 is TGTGCCAGCATATCGGACTATGGCTACACCTTC. This gives the protein CASISDYGYTF.

As for this clone: Germline is not matched at one junction end, which may reflect a read error. The chain couples TRBV7-7 to TRBJ2-7, with 11 bases fitting TRBD2. The CDR3 runs to 16 residues. Germline CDR1 reads SSHAT; CDR2 reads FNYEAQ (reference sequence). The CDR3 sequence: CASSPDLAGGSYEQYF. For the CDR3, the DNA is TGTGCTAGCAGCCCCGACCTAGCGGGAGGTTCCTACGAGCAGTACTTC.

This chain joins TRBV29-1 and TRBJ1-4, with D hard to call. CDR1 and CDR2 from the germline V gene are SQVTM and ANQGSEA. V was trimmed by 2 bases and J by 8 bases, leaving 6 bases between them. This CDR3 spans 11 amino acids. The CDR3: CSVERGEKLFF. The CDR3 DNA follows: TGCAGCGTTGAACGTGGCGAAAAACTGTTTTTT.

The rearrangement uses TRBV4-1 and TRBJ2-2; D is unresolved. CDR3 length: 15 amino acids. V lost 1 base and J 6 bases, leaving 12 bases between the germline ends. In germline, CDR1 is MGHRA, CDR2 YSYEKL. The CDR3 loop reads CASSQVNLEAGELFF. Written as DNA, the CDR3 is TGCGCCAGCAGCCAAGTGAATCTAGAGGCCGGGGAGCTGTTTTTT.